This T cell receptor (beta chain) stems from a study of blood T cell repertoires in COVID-19. Overall study: The origin of the acute and convalescent COVID-19 samples was the United States, Italy and Spain. The cDNA or gDNA used as material had been derived from T cells, B-cell-depleted T cells, or PBMCs.

Germline V gene sequence: CDR1 SGHTA, CDR2 FQGNSA. Losses at the gene ends were 7 bases for V and 0 bases for J; bases not matched to a gene: 6. This CDR3 has 16 amino acids. Authors' data handling: Estimation of nucleated cell counts was performed using reference gene primer amplification. The method was immunoSEQ multiplex PCR; TCRdb's version includes in-frame clones alone and lacks a portion of them. Clone size and the V and J calls come from that table; the DNA yielded D and trimming. The sample holds 55,000 to 70,000 clones; about 80% are singletons and the top ten take under 30%. The J gene is TRBJ2-3, the V gene TRBV7-2; TRBD2 agrees at 11 bases. This clonotype was sampled from a human donor in a cohort sampled during active COVID-19. Sample: peripheral blood. The CDR3 DNA sequence: TGTGCCAGCATGGGACTAGCGGACACTAGCACAGATACGCAGTATTTT. Residues: CASMGLADTSTDTQYF. Filled out from reference TRBV7-2 and TRBJ2-3, the complete variable domain reads GAGVSQSPSNKVTEKGKDVELRCDPISGHTALYWYRQSLGQGLEFLIYFQGNSAPDKSGLPSDRFSAERTGGSVSTLTIQRTQQEDSAVYLCASMGLADTSTDTQYFGPGTRLTVL.